The clone carrying this T cell receptor (beta chain) appeared once. This sample was included in a study of shared clonotypes between healthy human individuals. Per the study methods: Filtering of immunoSEQ junctional sequences could not match full-length read filtering. Measured with immunoSEQ multiplex PCR; TCRdb has only the in-frame clones, and not every one. V and J calls plus clone size are reproduced from that table; the DNA served to infer D and trimming. The repertoire holds under 1,100,000 clones, with roughly 80% as singletons. The sequencing input was memory CD4+ T cells sorted from blood. Subset: CD45RA-negative fraction. This sequence originates from a man younger than 35 in good health.

CDR3 in amino acids: CASSSTSGVEYF. Here the CDR3 DNA reads TGTGCCAGCAGTTCTACTAGCGGGGTTGAGTACTTC. V usage is TRBV6-6 and J usage is TRBJ2-7, with 10 nucleotides matching TRBD2. The CDR3 sequence is 12 residues long. V dropped 4 bases and J dropped 11; count of bases not matched to a gene: 5. Germline V gene sequence: CDR1 MNHNY, CDR2 SVGAGI (reference sequence).